The 17 T cell receptor beta chains below all came from one sample that was sequenced in a study of blood T cell repertoires in COVID-19. Clones were sequenced by immunoSEQ multiplex PCR, and TCRdb holds only the in-frame ones, with some missing. The profile shows a few hundred thousand clones, about 90% of them singletons. Sequencing used PBMCs or T cells enriched from blood (not recorded which). The receptors stem from a young woman who had recovered from COVID-19.

The rearrangement uses TRBV29-1 and TRBJ2-1; D remains ambiguous. This CDR3 region has 13 residues. Per the germline V gene, CDR1 is SQVTM and CDR2 is ANQGSEA. The V end was cut by 6 bases, the J end by 3 bases, with 12 bases between. DNA of the CDR3: TGCAGCGTGCAGACACTTAACTACAATGAGCAGTTCTTC. It encodes CSVQTLNYNEQFF.

The CDR3 loop reads CASSFGTGYSGTEAFF. The CDR3 bases are TGTGCCAGCAGCTTCGGGACAGGGTATAGTGGCACTGAAGCTTTCTTT. The chain links TRBV7-9 to TRBJ1-1; 9 nucleotides align to TRBD1. Germline CDR1 and CDR2: SEHNR and FQNEAQ (reference sequence). J was trimmed by 4 bases and V by 3 bases; bases with no gene match: 9. This CDR3 spans 16 amino acids. The variable domain in full, completed from reference TRBV7-9 and TRBJ1-1, reads DTGVSQNPRHKITKRGQNVTFRCDPISEHNRLYWYRQTLGQGPEFLTYFQNEAQLEKSRLLSDRFSAERPKGSFSTLEIQRTEQGDSAMYLCASSFGTGYSGTEAFFGQGTRLTVV.

This chain joins TRBV6-4 and TRBJ1-1, with 9 positions matching TRBD1. This CDR3 spans 14 amino acids. Germline loops: CDR1 MRHNA, CDR2 SNTAGT. V dropped 10 bases and J dropped 5; count of bases not matched to a gene: 11. CDR3 amino acids: CAIRTGEVGTEAFF. CDR3 coding DNA: TGTGCCATTCGGACAGGGGAGGTTGGAACTGAAGCTTTCTTT.

V and J are TRBV19 and TRBJ2-7; 12 bases agree with TRBD1. V lost 11 bases to trimming and J lost 4 bases; unmatched junction nucleotides: 6. The V gene's germline CDR1 is LNHDA and CDR2 SQIVND (reference sequence). There are 13 residues in the CDR3. CDR3 amino acids: CASRGQGAYEQYF. The CDR3 coding sequence is TGTGCCTCAAGGGGACAGGGGGCATACGAGCAGTACTTC.

This clone has a single count. Different DNA sequences within this sample yield the same CDR3. V gene TRBV5-1 combines with J gene TRBJ2-1, with 12 bases fitting TRBD2. CDR1 and CDR2 (germline): SGHRS, YFSETQ. V lost 1 base, J lost 8 bases, and 4 bases stayed unmatched. This CDR3 is 15 amino acids long. CDR3 nucleotide sequence: TGCGCCAGCAGCTTGCTTCTAGCGGGGGGGGATGAGCAGTTCTTC. Translated: CASSLLLAGGDEQFF.

The CDR3, as DNA: TGTGCCAGCAGCTTAGCAGGACAGGGGGCGAATTCACCCCTCCACTTT. This sequence encodes CASSLAGQGANSPLHF. The V and J genes are TRBV13 and TRBJ1-6; TRBD1 aligns across 11 bases. This CDR3 has 16 amino acids. V was pared by 1 base and J by 7 bases, with 3 bases of the junction left unmatched. Germline V gives CDR1 PRHDT, CDR2 FYEKMQ (reference sequence).

This sequence joins TRBV18 and TRBJ2-2, with 10 bases lining up with TRBD2. Germline V gene sequence: CDR1 KGHSH, CDR2 LQKENI. CDR3 length: 16 amino acids. V lost 3 bases to trimming and J lost 6 bases; unmatched junction nucleotides: 7. CDR3 in DNA: TGTGCCAGCTCACCGGCCGGGACTAGCGCCTCCGGGGAGCTGTTTTTT. Its protein product is CASSPAGTSASGELFF.

The chain recombines TRBV27 with TRBJ2-2; no clear D gene. The CDR3 sequence is 15 residues long. Per the germline V gene, CDR1 is MNHEY and CDR2 is SMNVEV (reference sequence). V lost 1 base to trimming and J lost 4 bases, with 10 bases between them. CDR3 sequence reads: CASSLYGRGTGELFF. The CDR3, as DNA: TGTGCCAGCAGTTTATATGGGCGTGGCACCGGGGAGCTGTTTTTT.

The rearrangement joins TRBV24-1 to TRBJ1-2; D unclear. Looked up from germline, CDR1 is KGHDR and CDR2 is SFDVKD. The V end lost 3 bases, the J end lost 0 bases, and 4 bases lay between the germline ends. This CDR3 is built from 13 residues. The CDR3 region is CATSDPSNYGYTF. In nucleotides, the CDR3 is TGTGCCACCAGTGATCCCTCTAACTATGGCTACACCTTC.

The genes are TRBV30 and TRBJ1-2; 11 nucleotides line up with TRBD1. Germline loops: CDR1 GTSNPN, CDR2 SVGIG (reference sequence). The CDR3 consists of 15 residues. V trimming: 2 bases; J trimming: 3 bases; junction bases outside the gene matches: 5. Here the CDR3 reads CAWSPRTGGHYGYTF. CDR3 in DNA: TGTGCCTGGAGTCCCCGGACAGGGGGCCACTATGGCTACACCTTC.

This rearrangement joins TRBV21-1 to TRBJ2-3; whether TRBD1, the table's D call, matches the DNA was not checked. TRBV21-1 is classified as a pseudogene. The CDR3 extends over 10 amino acids. The CDR3 sequence: CRRGRDTQYF. The CDR3 DNA reads as TGCAGGCGTGGCCGGGATACGCAGTATTTT.

The chain has TRBV6-5 and TRBJ1-5, with 9 positions matching TRBD1. CDR3 length: 15 amino acids. Trimming at V came to 6 bases and at J to 3 bases, leaving 6 bases not matched to a gene. Germline loops: CDR1 MNHEY, CDR2 SVGAGI. The CDR3: CASSETGGNNQPQHF. The CDR3 region has the DNA TGTGCCAGCAGCGAGACAGGGGGGAACAATCAGCCCCAGCATTTT.

The chain uses TRBV28 and TRBJ1-1; D not resolved. The CDR3 loop spans 14 amino acids. V dropped 10 bases and J dropped 1 base, with 16 bases sitting between them. Germline assignment: CDR1 MDHEN and CDR2 SYDVKM. As DNA, the CDR3 is TGTGCCACCTACTTAGGAGTGCGGAACACTGAAGCTTTCTTT. Protein sequence: CATYLGVRNTEAFF.

This chain joins TRBV3-1 (or the pseudogene TRBV3-2) and TRBJ1-2; D remains unclear. The CDR3 covers 12 residues. Germline loops: CDR1 LGHDT, CDR2 YNNKEL (reference sequence). V lost 2 bases and J lost 8, with 9 bases in between. The CDR3 coding sequence is TGTGCCAGCAGCCAAAACCGCGGAGGCTACACCTTC. Translating gives CASSQNRGGYTF.

V usage is TRBV19 and J usage is TRBJ1-2; weak D call: TRBD1 (5 bases). This CDR3 is built from 16 residues. V was shortened by 1 base and J by 3 bases, with 15 bases between the two germline ends. Germline loops: CDR1 LNHDA, CDR2 SQIVND (reference sequence). The CDR3 loop is CASSIAPPREDYGYTF. In nucleotides, the CDR3 is TGTGCCAGTAGTATAGCCCCCCCCAGGGAGGACTATGGCTACACCTTC.

The chain uses TRBV3-1 (or the pseudogene TRBV3-2) and TRBJ1-3, with no clear D. The CDR3 runs to 16 residues. CDR1 and CDR2 (germline): LGHDT, YNNKEL (reference sequence). The V and J ends lost 2 bases and 0 bases respectively, with 11 bases between them. The CDR3, as DNA: TGTGCCAGCAGCCAATCGGAGGGCCTCTCTGGAAACACCATATATTTT. The encoded protein is CASSQSEGLSGNTIYF.

The chain is built from TRBV18 and TRBJ1-1, with D possibly matching TRBD1 (5 bases). The germline CDR1 and CDR2 sequences are KGHSH and LQKENI. Trimming shortened V by 6 bases and J by 4 bases, and 21 bases separated the two germline ends. The CDR3 sequence is 16 residues long. The CDR3: CASSPTAQGIGTEAFF. The DNA of the CDR3 is TGTGCCAGCTCGCCTACAGCCCAGGGAATCGGCACTGAAGCTTTCTTT.